This TCR beta chain derives from a study of T cells after posttransplantation cyclophosphamide. V dropped 3 bases and J dropped 2 bases, with 5 bases sitting between them. CDR1 and CDR2 from the germline V gene are KGHDR and SFDVKD. The CDR3 covers 13 residues. Study results and caveats: Blood and skin or GI T cell repertoires showed limited TRB overlap. Later blood repertoires were often dominated by clones from the donor CD8+ memory compartment. After PTCy, TRB diversity resembled that of CNI/methotrexate controls.

Using immunoSEQ multiplex PCR, the repertoire was profiled, and TCRdb retains in-frame clones only, with some absent. The repertoire shows 40,000 or so clones, none seen only once; the top ten take around 5.9%. This clone was seen a few times. Its specificity is unknown. The clonotype comes from a man under 40 in good health and a related stem cell transplant donor. The chain employs TRBV24-1 and TRBJ2-3, with D perhaps TRBD1 (5 bases). Specimen: PBMCs. CDR3 amino acids: CATSDGHTDTQYF. The CDR3, as DNA: TGTGCCACCAGTGATGGACACACAGATACGCAGTATTTT.